These T cell receptor beta chains were read from a single sample in a study of molecular identifiers for immune sequencing clone quantification. TCRdb reprocessed the PCR reads with MiXCR, giving one entry per CDR3 protein. In the table there are approximately 8,000 distinct CDR3 sequences, around 30% of which are singletons. Source material: naive CD8+ T cells from blood, with Jurkat cell RNA spiked in. These receptors came from a human donor in good health. Some libraries in this study had Jurkat cell RNA spiked in. Both conserved end residues are part of each CDR3. The order of the fields is D gene, V gene, clone size, J gene, CDR3 protein, CDR3 DNA. D genes are given only for firm matches. A clone size is listed for some rows: how often the clone was seen (once, few, many), or a class if it is expanded.

>.|TRBV4-3|.|TRBJ2-7
CASSQLASGRFEQYF
TGCGCCAGCAGCCAACTTGCGAGCGGGCGCTTCGAGCAGTACTTC
>TRBD1|TRBV7-2|.|TRBJ2-7
CASSPGTGSSYEQYF
TGTGCCAGCAGCCCCGGGACAGGGAGCTCCTACGAGCAGTACTTC
>.|TRBV4-1|few|TRBJ1-4
CASSQPMGVNEKLFF
TGCGCCAGCAGCCAACCCATGGGAGTTAATGAAAAACTGTTTTTT
>.|TRBV7-6|medium-sized|TRBJ2-3
CASSWALAEGRSTDTQYF
TGTGCCAGCAGCTGGGCCTTAGCGGAGGGGCGTAGCACAGATACGCAGTATTTT
>.|TRBV10-1|.|TRBJ2-3
CASREGTDTQYF
TGCGCCAGCAGAGAAGGCACAGATACGCAGTATTTT
>TRBD1|TRBV18|medium-sized|TRBJ2-2
CASSPPGTGRTGELFF
TGTGCCAGCTCACCCCCTGGGACAGGGCGGACCGGGGAGCTGTTTTTT
>TRBD2|TRBV9|.|TRBJ2-7
CASSVEGGSSYEQYF
TGTGCCAGCAGCGTAGAGGGAGGGTCCTCTTACGAGCAGTACTTC
>.|TRBV7-8|.|TRBJ2-1
CASSLRGPGYAQFF
TGTGCCAGCAGCTTACGGGGCCCTGGCTATGCGCAGTTCTTC
>TRBD2|TRBV6-1|.|TRBJ2-7
CASSPLAGGPQEQYF
TGTGCCAGCAGTCCTCTAGCGGGAGGGCCACAGGAGCAGTACTTC
>.|TRBV28|.|TRBJ2-5
CASSFRDNRLGETQYF
TGTGCCAGCAGTTTTCGAGACAATCGACTGGGGGAGACCCAGTACTTC
>.|TRBV11-2|.|TRBJ2-7
CASSLLGYEQYF
TGTGCCAGCAGCTTATTGGGGTACGAGCAGTACTTC
>.|TRBV20-1|few|TRBJ1-4
CSARTGGGLGYNEKLFF
TGCAGTGCTAGAACTGGGGGGGGCCTGGGCTATAATGAAAAACTGTTTTTT
>.|TRBV5-4|.|TRBJ2-6
CASSAGLGLSGAGANVLTF
TGTGCCAGCAGCGCCGGCCTAGGCCTCAGTGGGGCTGGGGCCAACGTCCTGACTTTC
>.|TRBV13|medium-sized|TRBJ2-3
CASSYGQSTDTQYF
TGTGCCAGCAGCTATGGACAGTCCACAGATACGCAGTATTTT
>.|TRBV6-2/TRBV6-3|medium-sized|TRBJ1-5
CASTDILNQPQHF
TGTGCCAGCACAGACATCCTCAATCAGCCCCAGCATTTT
>.|TRBV27|few|TRBJ2-7
CASSLTGSSYEQYF
TGTGCCAGCAGTTTAACAGGGAGCTCCTACGAGCAGTACTTC
>.|TRBV5-6|.|TRBJ1-1
CASSLSPTEAFF
TGTGCCAGCAGCTTGAGCCCCACTGAAGCTTTCTTT
>.|TRBV7-8|few|TRBJ1-1
CASVVYGSTEAFF
TGTGCCAGCGTCGTTTATGGGAGCACTGAAGCTTTCTTT
>.|TRBV7-8|.|TRBJ1-5
CASSLGGSAQHF
TGTGCCAGCAGCTTAGGGGGGTCAGCCCAGCATTTT
>.|TRBV20-1|medium-sized|TRBJ2-7
CSARALSYEQYF
TGCAGTGCCCGGGCCCTCTCCTACGAGCAGTACTTC
>.|TRBV28|few|TRBJ2-2
CASSSQAQGNTGELFF
TGTGCCAGCAGTTCCCAAGCTCAGGGTAACACCGGGGAGCTGTTTTTT
>.|TRBV5-6|.|TRBJ2-2
CASSFSRAGELFF
TGTGCCAGCAGCTTTTCCAGGGCCGGGGAGCTGTTTTTT
>.|TRBV9|.|TRBJ2-5
CASNLLDSPQETQYF
TGTGCCAGCAACCTGCTAGACAGCCCCCAAGAGACCCAGTACTTC
>.|TRBV20-1|few|TRBJ2-4
CSAHDRTIGGKNIQYF
TGCAGTGCTCACGACCGGACGATAGGAGGCAAAAACATTCAGTACTTC
>TRBD2|TRBV7-2|medium-sized|TRBJ2-3
CASSQEGGGRNTQYF
TGTGCCAGCAGCCAAGAGGGTGGCGGGAGGAATACGCAGTATTTT
>.|TRBV6-2/TRBV6-3|few|TRBJ2-7
CASSYAVGMWDEQYF
TGTGCCAGCAGTTACGCTGTTGGGATGTGGGACGAGCAGTACTTC
>TRBD1|TRBV6-2/TRBV6-3|few|TRBJ1-5
CASRRDRDNQPQHF
TGTGCCAGCAGGCGCGACAGGGACAATCAGCCCCAGCATTTT
>.|TRBV4-1|once|TRBJ2-7
CASSQVAGRDYEQYF
TGCGCCAGCAGCCAAGTGGCAGGGAGAGACTACGAGCAGTACTTC
>TRBD2|TRBV4-1|.|TRBJ2-5
CASSQKAGERETQYF
TGCGCCAGCAGCCAAAAAGCGGGAGAGAGGGAGACCCAGTACTTC
>TRBD2|TRBV2|.|TRBJ2-2
CASSTSGRANTGELFF
TGTGCCAGCAGCACTAGCGGGAGAGCGAACACCGGGGAGCTGTTTTTT
>TRBD2|TRBV7-7|.|TRBJ2-2
CASSATSGRAPGELFF
TGTGCTAGCAGCGCGACTAGCGGGAGGGCCCCCGGGGAGCTGTTTTTT
>.|TRBV4-3|.|TRBJ1-5
CASSQWGVQPQHF
TGCGCCAGCAGCCAATGGGGAGTCCAGCCCCAGCATTTT
>TRBD2|TRBV23-1|.|TRBJ2-7
CASSQKGGGYEQYF
TGCGCCAGCAGTCAAAAAGGCGGGGGCTACGAGCAGTACTTC
>TRBD1|TRBV6-5|medium-sized|TRBJ1-1
CASSYEGTGFIEAFF
TGTGCCAGCAGTTACGAAGGGACAGGGTTTATTGAAGCTTTCTTT
>.|TRBV23-1|.|TRBJ2-2
CASSHARLTGELYF
TGCGCCAGCAGTCACGCGAGGCTCACCGGGGAGCTGTATTTT